The clone carrying this T cell receptor (beta chain) has at least ten counts. Trimming left V 1 base short and J 6 bases short, with 7 bases between. CDR1 and CDR2 from the germline V gene are SNHLY and FYNNEI. The CDR3 has 12 residues. The data belong to a study of T cells after yellow fever vaccination. TCRdb re-called the 5' RACE reads with MiXCR, one entry per CDR3 protein. The table records some 670,000 distinct CDR3 sequences, about 12% of them present only once. This sequence was found in a man younger than 40 who received the YFV17D yellow fever vaccine. The chain links TRBV2 to TRBJ2-7; D is tentatively TRBD1 or TRBD2 (5 bases each). Source: PBMCs, taken on the day of the yellow fever booster vaccination. CDR3 sequence reads: CASSEGGTEQYF. DNA of the CDR3: TGTGCCAGCAGTGAAGGGGGGACCGAGCAGTACTTC.